The rows below give T cell receptor beta chains drawn from one sample of a study of control samples from healthy donors and cancer patients. Data came from immunoSEQ multiplex PCR; TCRdb stores just in-frame clones and leaves some out. The sample includes approximately 170,000 clones, more than 90% of them seen just once. Source material: blood. These receptors were obtained from a man aged 30-40 years in good health. Both conserved end residues are part of each CDR3. Fields, in order: V gene, J gene, D gene, clone size, CDR3 DNA, CDR3 protein. A D gene is named only where the DNA matches it firmly. Size values are once, few and many counts, or a class for expanded clones, and some rows have none.

V gene: TRBV28
J gene: TRBJ2-1
D gene: TRBD1
clone size: NA
CDR3 DNA: TGTGCCAGCAGCCATGGGACAGGGGGCTACAATGAGCAGTTCTTC
CDR3 protein: CASSHGTGGYNEQFF

V gene: TRBV6-5
J gene: TRBJ1-4
D gene: NA
clone size: NA
CDR3 DNA: TGTGCCATCGGGACTTCTTCAACTAATGAAAAACTGTTTTTT
CDR3 protein: CAIGTSSTNEKLFF

V gene: TRBV27
J gene: TRBJ2-7
D gene: TRBD2
clone size: NA
CDR3 DNA: TGTGCCAGCAGTTCAGCGGGAGGTCGGACCTACGAGCAGTACTTC
CDR3 protein: CASSSAGGRTYEQYF

V gene: TRBV5-4
J gene: TRBJ1-3
D gene: TRBD1
clone size: NA
CDR3 DNA: TGTGCCAGCAGCTGGGGGGACAGGGGGCCCGGAAACACCATATATTTT
CDR3 protein: CASSWGDRGPGNTIYF

V gene: TRBV7-2
J gene: TRBJ1-1
D gene: NA
clone size: NA
CDR3 DNA: TGTGCCAGCAGCTTACACGGAATGAACACTGAAGCTTTCTTT
CDR3 protein: CASSLHGMNTEAFF

V gene: TRBV10-2
J gene: TRBJ2-1
D gene: NA
clone size: NA
CDR3 DNA: TGCGCCAGCTCCCAGAGCGCCTATGGGGAGCAGTTCTTC
CDR3 protein: CASSQSAYGEQFF

V gene: TRBV10-1
J gene: TRBJ2-3
D gene: TRBD2
clone size: NA
CDR3 DNA: TGCGCCAGCAGTGAGGCGGGAGCCACAGATACGCAGTATTTT
CDR3 protein: CASSEAGATDTQYF

V gene: TRBV12-3/TRBV12-4
J gene: TRBJ1-1
D gene: NA
clone size: NA
CDR3 DNA: TGTGCCAGCAGTGATAGTTGGAAAGCTTTCTTT
CDR3 protein: CASSDSWKAFF

V gene: TRBV18
J gene: TRBJ2-7
D gene: NA
clone size: NA
CDR3 DNA: TGTGCCAGCTCACCGGGACCCGGAGGGTACGAGCAGTACTTC
CDR3 protein: CASSPGPGGYEQYF

V gene: TRBV12-3/TRBV12-4
J gene: TRBJ1-1
D gene: TRBD1
clone size: NA
CDR3 DNA: TGTGCCAGCAACCGGGACAGTTTTGAAGCTTTCTTT
CDR3 protein: CASNRDSFEAFF

V gene: TRBV10-3
J gene: TRBJ1-5
D gene: TRBD1
clone size: few
CDR3 DNA: TGTGCCATCAGCGAGCCCGGACAGGCTGAGTTACAGCCCCAGCATTTT
CDR3 protein: CAISEPGQAELQPQHF